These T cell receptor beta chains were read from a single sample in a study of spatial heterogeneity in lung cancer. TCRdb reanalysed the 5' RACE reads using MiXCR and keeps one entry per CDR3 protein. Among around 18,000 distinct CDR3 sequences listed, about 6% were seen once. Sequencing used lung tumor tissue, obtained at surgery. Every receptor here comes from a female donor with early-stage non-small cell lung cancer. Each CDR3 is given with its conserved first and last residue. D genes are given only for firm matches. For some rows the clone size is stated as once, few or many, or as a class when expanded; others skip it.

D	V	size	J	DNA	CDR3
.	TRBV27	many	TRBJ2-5	TGTGCCAGCAGCCTACCCACTGGGGACCAAGAGACCCAGTACTTC	CASSLPTGDQETQYF
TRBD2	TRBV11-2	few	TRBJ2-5	TGTGCCAGCAGCTCGCACCCAACCCCAGCTAGCGGGAGGACCCAAGAGACCCAGTACTTC	CASSSHPTPASGRTQETQYF
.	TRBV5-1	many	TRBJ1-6	TGCGCCAGCAGCCGTGACTGGAGCTCCTATAATTCACCCCTCCACTTT	CASSRDWSSYNSPLHF
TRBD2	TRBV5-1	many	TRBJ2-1	TGCGCCAGCAGCTTGGGGACCCTGGGACTAGCGGGAAACGAGCAGTTCTTC	CASSLGTLGLAGNEQFF
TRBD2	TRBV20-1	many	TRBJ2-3	TGCAGTGCGCCGGGAGGGCCTGGCACAGATACGCAGTATTTT	CSAPGGPGTDTQYF
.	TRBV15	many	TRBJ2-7	TGTGCCACCAGCACTGCGGGGTTTTTCTACGAGCAGTACTTC	CATSTAGFFYEQYF
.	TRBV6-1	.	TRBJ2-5	TGTGCCAGCAGTGAAGCTGGGGGCGAGACCCAGTACTTC	CASSEAGGETQYF
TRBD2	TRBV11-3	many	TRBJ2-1	TGTGCCAGCAGCTTTGGATTAGCGGGAGCTGAGCAGTTCTTC	CASSFGLAGAEQFF
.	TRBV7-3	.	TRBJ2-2	TGTGCCAGCAGCCTTCTAGGCACCGGGGAGCTGTTTTTT	CASSLLGTGELFF
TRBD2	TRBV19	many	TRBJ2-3	TGTGCCAGTAGACTAGCGGGAGTGGATACGCAGTATTTT	CASRLAGVDTQYF
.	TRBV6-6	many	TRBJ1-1	TGTGCCAGCAGTTACTCTGGGGGCACTGAAGCTTTCTTT	CASSYSGGTEAFF
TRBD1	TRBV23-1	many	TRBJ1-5	TGCGCCAGCACCACCCCCGGGACAGTTTATAGCAATCAGCCCCAGCATTTT	CASTTPGTVYSNQPQHF
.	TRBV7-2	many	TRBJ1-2	TGTGCCAGCAGCCGGCGCCCGGGGACCTATGGCTACACCTTC	CASSRRPGTYGYTF
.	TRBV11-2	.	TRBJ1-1	TGTGCCAGCAGCTTAGATCCCCCGCCAGATGAAGCTTTCTTT	CASSLDPPPDEAFF
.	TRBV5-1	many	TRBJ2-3	TGCGCCAGCAGCATTACAGGATCCCAAGAATTTCCGCAGTATTTT	CASSITGSQEFPQYF
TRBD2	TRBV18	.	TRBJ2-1	TGTGCCAGCTCACCATTTTCGCCGGGAGGTTACAATGAGCAGTTCTTC	CASSPFSPGGYNEQFF
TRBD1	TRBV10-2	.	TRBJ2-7	TGCGCCAGCAGTGAGTCCCAGGGGGCCGGCTACGAGCAGTACTTC	CASSESQGAGYEQYF
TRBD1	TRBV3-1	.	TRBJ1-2	TGTGCCAGCAGCCGCAGAGTGCCAGGGGGCGACGGCTACACCTTC	CASSRRVPGGDGYTF
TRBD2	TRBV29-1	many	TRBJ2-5	TGCAGCCCCACGACAGCGGGAGGGCCGAGTGGAGAGACCCAGTACTTC	CSPTTAGGPSGETQYF
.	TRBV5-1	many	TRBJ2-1	TGCGCCAGCAGCTTGACAGGGTCGTCTCGGAATGAGCAGTTCTTC	CASSLTGSSRNEQFF
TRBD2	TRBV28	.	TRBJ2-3	TGTGCCAGCATCCTAGCGGGAGGGCGAGCAGATACGCAGTATTTT	CASILAGGRADTQYF
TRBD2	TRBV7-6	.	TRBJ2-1	TGTGCCAGCAGCACCATATTTAGCGGGGGGTCAAATGAGCAGTTCTTC	CASSTIFSGGSNEQFF
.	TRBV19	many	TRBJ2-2	TGTGCCAGTAGTATCAGCCTACTAGCGAACACCGGGGAGCTGTTTTTT	CASSISLLANTGELFF
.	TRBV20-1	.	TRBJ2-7	TGCAGTGCTAGAGAGGTCAGGGGCACCGACCGCCCTTACGAGCAGTACTTC	CSAREVRGTDRPYEQYF
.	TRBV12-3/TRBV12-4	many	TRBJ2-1	TGTGCCAGCAGCTCCGGGACAGCGGGACTGTCTGTGAATGAGCAGTTCTTC	CASSSGTAGLSVNEQFF
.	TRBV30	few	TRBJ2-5	TGTGCCTGGAGTCCATGGGGCCAAGAGACCCAGTACTTC	CAWSPWGQETQYF
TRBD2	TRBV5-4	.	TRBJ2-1	TGTGCCAGCAGCTGGGGGACTAGCGGGAGTCACGATGAGCAGTTCTTC	CASSWGTSGSHDEQFF
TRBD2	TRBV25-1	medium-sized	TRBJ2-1	TGTGCCAGCAGTGAATTAGGCGGGAGCTCCTACAATGAGCAGTTCTTC	CASSELGGSSYNEQFF
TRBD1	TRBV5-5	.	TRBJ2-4	TGTGCCAGCAGCTTGGAGAGGACAGGGGGCACGGACATTCAGTACTTC	CASSLERTGGTDIQYF
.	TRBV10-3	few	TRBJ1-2	TGTGCCATCAGTGGGAGGAACCTCTATGGCTACACCTTC	CAISGRNLYGYTF
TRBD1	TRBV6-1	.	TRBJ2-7	TGTGCCAGCAAGGACAGGGGAAGCTCCTACGAGCAGTACTTC	CASKDRGSSYEQYF
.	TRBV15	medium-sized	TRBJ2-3	TGTGCCACCAGCAGAGAGGGAGGAGAGGCACATACGCAGTATTTT	CATSREGGEAHTQYF
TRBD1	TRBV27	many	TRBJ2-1	TGTGCCAGCAGCAGTGGGACAGATCTTTACAACAATGAGCAGTTCTTC	CASSSGTDLYNNEQFF
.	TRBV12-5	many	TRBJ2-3	TGTGCTAGTGCTAAGGCAGATACGCAGTATTTT	CASAKADTQYF
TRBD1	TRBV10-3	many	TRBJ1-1	TGTGCCATCAGCAAGTTCCGGGACAGCAACACTGAAGCTTTCTTT	CAISKFRDSNTEAFF
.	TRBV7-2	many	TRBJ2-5	TGTGCCAGCAGCTTATTTGAGACCCAGTACTTC	CASSLFETQYF
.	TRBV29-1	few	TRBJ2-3	TGCAGCTCGTCGGAGGACTGGGGTGGAGATACGCAGTATTTT	CSSSEDWGGDTQYF
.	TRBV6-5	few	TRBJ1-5	TGTGCCAGCAGTTACTCTATGTCGACAGTCGGGGCCCAGCATTTT	CASSYSMSTVGAQHF
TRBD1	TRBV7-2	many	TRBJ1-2	TGTGCCAGCAGCTCTCGACAGGGATCAAATGGCTACACCTTC	CASSSRQGSNGYTF
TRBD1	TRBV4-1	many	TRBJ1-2	TGCGCCAGCAGCCAAGATCCGACAGGGCACTATGGCTACACCTTC	CASSQDPTGHYGYTF
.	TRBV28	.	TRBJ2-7	TGTGCCAGCAAGGCGAGCTCCTACGAGCAGTACTTC	CASKASSYEQYF
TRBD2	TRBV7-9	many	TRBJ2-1	TGTGCCAGCAGCCCCGGCAGCGGGATGGGCTCCTACAATGAGCAGTTCTTC	CASSPGSGMGSYNEQFF
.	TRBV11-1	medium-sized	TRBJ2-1	TGTGCCAGCAGCTTAAATTTGCGGCCCTCCTCCTACAATGAGCAGTTCTTC	CASSLNLRPSSYNEQFF
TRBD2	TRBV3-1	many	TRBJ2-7	TGTGCCAGCAGCCAAGGAAGCGGGAGGGCCTACTTC	CASSQGSGRAYF
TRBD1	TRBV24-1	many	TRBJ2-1	TGTGCCACCAGTAAGGGACAGGGTGGGCGAAATGAGCAGTTCTTC	CATSKGQGGRNEQFF
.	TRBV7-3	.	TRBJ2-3	TGTGCCAGCAGCTTAGGTGGGCCCACAGATACGCAGTATTTT	CASSLGGPTDTQYF
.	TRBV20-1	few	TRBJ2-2	TGCAGTGCGGCCCGGTCGGGGGACACCGGGGAGCTGTTTTTT	CSAARSGDTGELFF
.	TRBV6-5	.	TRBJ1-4	TGTGCCAGCAGCATTATATCACCGGGACTCCTTATGGGGAGAGAGAGCGCAACTAATGAAAAACTGTTTTTT	CASSIISPGLLMGRESATNEKLFF
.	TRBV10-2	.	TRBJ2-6	TGCGCCAGCAGTGAGCCTACTAGGGAGAGCTCTGGGGCCAACGTCCTGACTTTC	CASSEPTRESSGANVLTF